This TCR beta chain was recorded in a study of CD8+CD57+ T cells in acquired aplastic anemia. Overall study findings and caveats: The number of CD8+ CDR3 sequences shared by patients and controls was around 30.

Sequencing involved patients with CD8+CD57+ cell expansion previously shown by flow cytometry. A single count supports this clonotype. Its antigen remains unknown. Germline V gene data show CDR1 as KGHDR and CDR2 as SFDVKD. The CDR3 covers 15 residues. The V segment lost 4 bases and the J segment 3 bases; nucleotides outside the gene matches: 4. The template used for profiling TCR beta VDJ and CDR3 was genomic DNA. From the reads, TCRdb called clonotypes with MiXCR, one entry per CDR3 protein. This sample yields 50,000 to 65,000 distinct CDR3 sequences, of which roughly three fifths are seen a single time; 15% to 20% belongs to the top ten.

The chain combines TRBV24-1 with TRBJ1-1; the match to TRBD1 covers 10 bases. The sample comprised sorted CD4+, CD8+, or CD8+CD57+ T cells (not recorded which) from PBMCs. This receptor was taken from a human donor with aplastic anemia. The CDR3 coding sequence is TGTGCCACCAGTGAAGCCGGGACAGGGGACACTGAAGCTTTCTTT. Encoded protein: CATSEAGTGDTEAFF.